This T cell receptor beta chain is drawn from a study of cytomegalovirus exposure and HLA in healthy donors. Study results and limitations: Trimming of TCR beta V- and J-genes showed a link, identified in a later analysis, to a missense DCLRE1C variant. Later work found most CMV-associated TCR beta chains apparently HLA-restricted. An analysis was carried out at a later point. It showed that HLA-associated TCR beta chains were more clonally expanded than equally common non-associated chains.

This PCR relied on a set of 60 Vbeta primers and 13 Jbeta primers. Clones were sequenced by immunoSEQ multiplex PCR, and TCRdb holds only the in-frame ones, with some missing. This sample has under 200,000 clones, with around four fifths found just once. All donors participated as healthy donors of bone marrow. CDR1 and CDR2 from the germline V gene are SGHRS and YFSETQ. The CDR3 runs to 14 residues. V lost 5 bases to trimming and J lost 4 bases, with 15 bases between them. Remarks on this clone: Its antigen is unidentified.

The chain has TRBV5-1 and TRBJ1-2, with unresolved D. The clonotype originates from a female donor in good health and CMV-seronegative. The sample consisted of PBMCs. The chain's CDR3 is CASRKGGESYGYTF. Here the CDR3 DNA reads TGCGCCAGCAGAAAGGGCGGGGAGAGCTATGGCTACACCTTC.